These 18 T cell receptor beta chains share one sample of origin, sequenced in a study of technical replicates of blood from a few donors. Profiled with immunoSEQ multiplex PCR; TCRdb holds only in-frame clones, not every one. The sample includes tens of thousands of clones, roughly 98% of them seen just once. Sequencing was performed on T cells isolated from PBMCs. The receptors originated from a human donor in good health.

The chain joins TRBV30 to TRBJ1-4, with 8 bases lining up with TRBD1. The germline V gene encodes CDR1 GTSNPN and CDR2 SVGIG (reference sequence). The CDR3 has 17 amino acids. Trimming cost V 3 bases and J 5 bases; bases outside gene matches: 14. CDR3 protein: CAWSIRPGQARNEKLFF. The DNA for the CDR3 is TGTGCCTGGAGCATTCGTCCGGGACAGGCCCGAAATGAAAAACTGTTTTTT.

The CDR3 protein is CASSGGGNTEAFF. The CDR3 DNA reads as TGCGCCAGCAGTGGGGGCGGGAACACTGAAGCTTTCTTT. This chain links TRBV5-1 with TRBJ1-1, with TRBD1 as a possible D gene (6 bases). This CDR3 region has 13 residues. The germline gives CDR1 SGHRS, CDR2 YFSETQ. Between the trimmed V and J ends, which lost 5 bases and 1 base, there was a span of 9 bases.

The CDR3 here is CASYDQGFFTEAFF. DNA of the CDR3: TGTGCCAGCTACGATCAGGGGTTTTTCACTGAAGCTTTCTTT. This sequence joins TRBV6-5 and TRBJ1-1; D is perhaps TRBD1 (6 bases). The CDR3 is made up of 14 amino acids. Deletions cut 8 bases from V and 4 bases from J, with 17 bases between. The germline V gene has CDR1 MNHEY and CDR2 SVGAGI.

The chain employs TRBV5-1 and TRBJ1-1; D call uncertain. The CDR3 consists of 13 residues. V gave up 0 bases and J gave up 1 base, with 4 bases separating them. Germline V gene data show CDR1 as SGHRS and CDR2 as YFSETQ. CDR3 residues: CASSLVRNTEAFF. The CDR3 region has the DNA TGCGCCAGCAGCTTGGTTAGGAACACTGAAGCTTTCTTT. The full variable domain, rest sourced from reference TRBV5-1 and TRBJ1-1, is KAGVTQTPRYLIKTRGQQVTLSCSPISGHRSVSWYQQTPGQGLQFLFEYFSETQRNKGNFPGRFSGRQFSNSRSEMNVSTLELGDSALYLCASSLVRNTEAFFGQGTRLTVV.

The chain couples TRBV9 to TRBJ2-7; 7 bases map to TRBD1. After removal of 5 bases from V and 6 bases from J, the junction contained 8 bases not matched to a gene. The CDR3 spans 13 residues. Germline values: CDR1 SGDLS, CDR2 YYNGEE. The CDR3 reads CASSPLTGSEQYF. CDR3 DNA: TGTGCCAGCAGTCCCCTGACAGGGAGCGAGCAGTACTTC. Drawing the rest from reference TRBV9 and TRBJ2-7, the complete variable domain is DSGVTQTPKHLITATGQRVTLRCSPRSGDLSVYWYQQSLDQGLQFLIQYYNGEERAKGNILERFSAQQFPDLHSELNLSSLELGDSALYFCASSPLTGSEQYFGPGTRLTVT.

The chain combines TRBV2 with TRBJ2-7; 11 nucleotides agree with TRBD2. The germline V gene encodes CDR1 SNHLY and CDR2 FYNNEI. J lost 7 bases, V lost 5 bases, and 1 base had no gene match. The CDR3 extends over 12 amino acids. The CDR3 sequence is CASSRLAGEQYF. CDR3 in DNA: TGTGCCAGCAGTCGACTAGCGGGAGAGCAGTACTTC.

V is TRBV5-4 and J is TRBJ1-1; D uncertain. Germline values: CDR1 SGHNT, CDR2 YYREEE (reference sequence). V dropped 1 base and J dropped 3 bases, with 7 bases sitting between them. This CDR3 has 13 amino acids. CDR3 coding DNA: TGTGCCAGCAGCTTGAGAAGAGACACTGAAGCTTTCTTT. Amino acid sequence: CASSLRRDTEAFF.

This clone has just one count. The chain is built from TRBV28 and TRBJ2-3, with D tentatively TRBD2 (6 bases). Trimming removed 1 base from V and 0 bases from J, with 11 bases in between. Germline CDR1 is MDHEN and CDR2 is SYDVKM. This CDR3 is built from 16 residues. CDR3 bases: TGTGCCAGCAGTTTATCCAGCGGGTTTAGCACAGATACGCAGTATTTT. Its protein is CASSLSSGFSTDTQYF.

This clone was counted once. J is TRBJ2-7 and V is TRBV2, with unresolved D. The CDR3 totals 11 residues. Trimming removed 5 bases at V and 6 bases at J, with 8 bases between. In germline, CDR1 is SNHLY, CDR2 FYNNEI. The CDR3 loop reads CASSLTGEQYF. In DNA form, the CDR3 reads TGTGCCAGCAGTTTAACGGGCGAGCAGTACTTC.

The rearrangement uses TRBV6-1 and TRBJ1-1; TRBD1 matches at 9 bases. Unmatched junction bases numbered 5, after V lost 8 bases and J lost 4 bases. The length of the CDR3 is 13 residues. The germline V gene encodes CDR1 MNHNS and CDR2 SASEGT. CDR3 loop: CASSDRGITEAFF. Written as DNA, the CDR3 is TGTGCCAGCTCGGACAGGGGAATCACTGAAGCTTTCTTT.

The rearrangement links TRBV23-1 to TRBJ2-3, with D tentatively TRBD1 (5 bases). TRBV23-1 falls under the ORF class, with uncertain function. V shed 9 bases and J shed 4 bases, with 17 bases lying between them. CDR3 size: 14 residues. DNA for the CDR3: TGCGCCAGGTGCTCTGGGGCAGGACCAGATACGCAGTATTTT. This translates into CARCSGAGPDTQYF.

This clone was seen a few times. The rearrangement links TRBV30 to TRBJ1-5; 9 positions match TRBD1. The trim removed 5 bases at V and 6 bases at J, leaving 2 bases unmatched. The germline CDR1 and CDR2 sequences are GTSNPN and SVGIG (reference sequence). This CDR3 is built from 12 residues. In DNA form, the CDR3 reads TGTGCCTGGTCGACAGGGGGTCAGCCCCAGCATTTT. It yields the protein CAWSTGGQPQHF.

The V gene is TRBV7-9, the J gene TRBJ2-3, with D possibly TRBD2 on 5 matching bases. The germline V gene encodes CDR1 SEHNR and CDR2 FQNEAQ (reference sequence). The CDR3 totals 17 residues. Trimming took 5 bases from V and 3 from J, leaving 21 bases between them. CDR3 protein: CASSPPEGRRLTDTQYF. As DNA, the CDR3 is TGTGCCAGCAGCCCCCCGGAAGGGCGGAGGCTTACAGATACGCAGTATTTT.

V is TRBV7-9 and J is TRBJ2-5; D not certain. Trimming left V 1 base short and J 4 bases short, with 4 bases between. CDR1 and CDR2 (germline): SEHNR, FQNEAQ (reference sequence). CDR3 length: 12 amino acids. CDR3 sequence: CASSLVRETQYF. The CDR3 nucleotides read TGTGCCAGCAGCTTAGTGAGAGAGACCCAGTACTTC.

The chain uses TRBV19 and TRBJ2-7; 8 bases fit TRBD2. With 5 bases clipped from V and 0 bases from J, the junction kept 9 bases outside the gene matches. The CDR3 is 16 amino acids. CDR1 and CDR2 from the germline V gene are LNHDA and SQIVND (reference sequence). CDR3 protein: CASSDPGGRTSYEQYF. The CDR3 DNA reads TGTGCCAGTAGTGATCCGGGGGGGCGAACCTCCTACGAGCAGTACTTC.

In its sample, this clone was seen once. The genes are TRBV10-3 and TRBJ1-2; 12 nucleotides line up with TRBD1. The CDR3 is 15 residues long. Losses at the gene ends were 6 bases for V and 8 bases for J; bases not matched to a gene: 10. CDR1 is ENHRY, CDR2 SYGVKD, per germline. CDR3 loop: CAISSPGQGANGYTF. Written as DNA, the CDR3 is TGTGCCATCAGCTCTCCGGGACAGGGGGCTAACGGCTACACCTTC.

This rearrangement joins TRBV6-5 to TRBJ1-1; D unclear. Germline CDR1 is MNHEY and CDR2 is SVGAGI. The CDR3 consists of 11 residues. The CDR3 bases are TGTGGGAGTGGTGAGAACACTGAAGCTTTCTTT. Protein: CGSGENTEAFF.

The genes are TRBV4-1 and TRBJ2-7; 10 bases map to TRBD2. This CDR3 region has 15 residues. V shed 1 base, J shed 3 bases, and the junction held 3 bases outside the gene matches. Germline CDR1 is MGHRA and CDR2 is YSYEKL. The CDR3 nucleotides are TGCGCCAGCAGCCAAGGGAGACTAGCGGGCTACGAGCAGTACTTC. This sequence encodes CASSQGRLAGYEQYF.